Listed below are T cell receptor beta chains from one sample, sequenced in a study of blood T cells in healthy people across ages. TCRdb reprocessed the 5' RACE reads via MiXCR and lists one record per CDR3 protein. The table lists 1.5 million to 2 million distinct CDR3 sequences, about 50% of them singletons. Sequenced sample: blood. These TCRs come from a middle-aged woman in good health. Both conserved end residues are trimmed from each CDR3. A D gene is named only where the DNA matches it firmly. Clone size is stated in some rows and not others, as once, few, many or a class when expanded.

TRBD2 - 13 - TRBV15 ATRTRLAGKETQY
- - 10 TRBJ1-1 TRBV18 ASSPGVPEAF
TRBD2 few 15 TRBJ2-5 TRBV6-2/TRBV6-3 ASTSPTSGTIQETQY
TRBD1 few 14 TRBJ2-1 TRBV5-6 ASSYVDRERYNEQF
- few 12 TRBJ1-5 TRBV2 ASSEALPDQPQH
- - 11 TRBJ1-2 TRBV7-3 ASSLIQGDGYT
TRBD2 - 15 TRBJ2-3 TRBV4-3 ASTFVGSGGYADTQY
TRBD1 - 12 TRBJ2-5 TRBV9 ASSVGTVTPLQY
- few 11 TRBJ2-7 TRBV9 ASSVELGYEQY
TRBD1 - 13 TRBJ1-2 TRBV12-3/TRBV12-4 ASSFRTGGASGYT
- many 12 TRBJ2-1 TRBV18 ASSPPGLYNEQF
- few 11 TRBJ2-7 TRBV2 ASGRVTGQEQY
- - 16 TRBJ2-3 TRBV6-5 ASSYFPVGGSSTDTQY
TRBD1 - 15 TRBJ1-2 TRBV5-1 ASSLVVTGGMDYGYT
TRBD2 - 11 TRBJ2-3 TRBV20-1 SAGTSAADTQY
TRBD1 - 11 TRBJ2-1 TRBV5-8 ASKQTGGNEQF
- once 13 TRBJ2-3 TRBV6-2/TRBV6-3 ASSSPVTRTDTQY
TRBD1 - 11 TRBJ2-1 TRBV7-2 ATQQGNYNEQF
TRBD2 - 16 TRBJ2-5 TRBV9 ASSGLTSGGVFGETQY
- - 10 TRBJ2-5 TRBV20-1 SAGPTGETQY
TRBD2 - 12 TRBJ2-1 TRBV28 ASYVGLAGGEQF
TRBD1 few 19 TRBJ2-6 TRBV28 ASSPTKSGTGVYSGANVLT
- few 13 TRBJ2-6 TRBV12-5 ASGLKGPGANVLT
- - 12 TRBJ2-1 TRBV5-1 ASSKSPDRDEQF
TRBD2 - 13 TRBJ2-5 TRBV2 AGGTSGANPETQY
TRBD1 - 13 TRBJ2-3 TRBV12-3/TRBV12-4 ASRSDRGRTDTQY
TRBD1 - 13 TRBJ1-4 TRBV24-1 ATSDTGTGDEKLF
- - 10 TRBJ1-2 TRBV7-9 ASSLRMYGYT
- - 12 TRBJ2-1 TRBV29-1 SAPGEGTYNEQF
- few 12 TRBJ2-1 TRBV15 ATTPGVSDNEQF
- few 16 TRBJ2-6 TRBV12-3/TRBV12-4 ASSPPFEPALGANVLT
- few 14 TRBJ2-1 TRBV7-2 ASSLRRGISYNEQF
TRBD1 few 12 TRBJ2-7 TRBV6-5 ASRRDRGFYEQY
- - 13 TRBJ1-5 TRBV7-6 ASSPLLGGDQPQH
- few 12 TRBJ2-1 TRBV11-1 ASSLQMEGNEQF
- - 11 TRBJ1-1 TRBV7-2 ASSLGSGEKAF
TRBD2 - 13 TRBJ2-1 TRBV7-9 ASRQSGGTGNEQF
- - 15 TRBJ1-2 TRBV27 ASSALRTDSTLYGYT
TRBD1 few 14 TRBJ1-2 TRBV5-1 ASSFTRGTGAYGYT